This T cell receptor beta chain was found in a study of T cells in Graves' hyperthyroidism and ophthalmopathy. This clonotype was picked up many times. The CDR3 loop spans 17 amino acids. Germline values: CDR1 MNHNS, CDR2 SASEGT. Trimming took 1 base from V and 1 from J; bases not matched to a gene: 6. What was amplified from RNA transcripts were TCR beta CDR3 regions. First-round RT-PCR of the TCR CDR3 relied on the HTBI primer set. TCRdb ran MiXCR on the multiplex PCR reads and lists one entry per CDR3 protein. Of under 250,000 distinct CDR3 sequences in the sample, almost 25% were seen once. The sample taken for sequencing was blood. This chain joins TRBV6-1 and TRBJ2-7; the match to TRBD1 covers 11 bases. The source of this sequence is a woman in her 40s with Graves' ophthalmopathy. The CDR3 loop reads CASSEVWTGGISYEQYF. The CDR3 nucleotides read TGTGCCAGCAGTGAAGTTTGGACAGGGGGCATATCCTACGAGCAGTACTTC.